This T cell receptor (beta chain) is from a study of CD8+ T cells in alopecia areata. RNA extraction was followed by reverse transcription into cDNA, which acted as the sequencing template. Profiling relied on immunoSEQ multiplex PCR, and the TCRdb table lists in-frame clones only, not all of them. This sample yields roughly 76,000 clones, of which around 29% are seen a single time; just under 15% belongs to the top ten. CDR1 is MNHEY and CDR2 is SMNVEV in the germline V gene (reference sequence). V dropped 0 bases and J dropped 5 bases, with 14 bases sitting between them. CDR3 length: 15 amino acids. Noted treatment: oral pan-JAK inhibitor, 5-10 mg twice daily.

The receptor was isolated from a human donor with alopecia areata. The sample consisted of CD8+ T cells sorted from blood, taken at week 4, from a patient treated with tofacitinib. The chain joins TRBV27 to TRBJ2-7; the D gene is possibly TRBD2 (6 bases). In nucleotides, the CDR3 is TGTGCCAGCAGTTTATCTACCGGGAGTCTCCACGAGCAGTACTTC. Its protein is CASSLSTGSLHEQYF.